The present T cell receptor (beta chain) was sequenced within a study of cytomegalovirus exposure and HLA in healthy donors. CDR3 length equals 13 residues. Germline lookup yields CDR1 SGHRS and CDR2 YFSETQ. The V segment lost 6 bases and the J segment 5 bases; nucleotides outside the gene matches: 5. TCRdb keeps only in-frame clones here, not all; method: immunoSEQ multiplex PCR. The repertoire includes about 63,000 clones, about 95% of them detected once, and over 6% sits in the top ten. This clonotype was obtained from a woman aged 18-30 years in good health and CMV-seropositive. Sequencing was performed on PBMCs. This sequence joins TRBV5-1 and TRBJ2-7, with 10 nucleotides matching TRBD2. The CDR3: CASTLAGVDEQYF. The CDR3, as DNA: TGCGCCAGCACCCTAGCGGGAGTCGACGAGCAGTACTTC. Combining the CDR3 with reference TRBV5-1 and TRBJ2-7 gives the whole variable domain KAGVTQTPRYLIKTRGQQVTLSCSPISGHRSVSWYQQTPGQGLQFLFEYFSETQRNKGNFPGRFSGRQFSNSRSEMNVSTLELGDSALYLCASTLAGVDEQYFGPGTRLTVT.